A single sample is the source of the 25 T cell receptor beta chains below, sequenced in a study of cytomegalovirus exposure and HLA in healthy donors. The PCR employed 60 Vbeta primers together with 13 Jbeta primers. TCRdb's table, derived via immunoSEQ multiplex PCR, lists solely in-frame clones and lacks some. The sample comprises 100,000 to 120,000 clones, 65% to 85% of which are singletons, and less than 7.5% rests with the top ten. The specimen was PBMCs. These receptors were collected from a man aged 25-45 years in good health and CMV-seropositive.

The V call is TRBV11-2, the J call TRBJ2-1; a weak D match, TRBD2 (6 bases). From germline, CDR1 is SGHAT and CDR2 FQNNGV. With 4 bases removed from V and 6 bases from J, the gap between germline ends came to 7 bases. This CDR3 is 12 amino acids long. As DNA, the CDR3 is TGTGCCAGCAGCTCGACTAGCAATGAGCAGTTCTTC. Encoded protein: CASSSTSNEQFF.

The rearrangement joins TRBV11-2 to TRBJ2-1; 9 bases are shared with TRBD1. The germline gives CDR1 SGHAT, CDR2 FQNNGV. The trim removed 6 bases at V and 4 bases at J, leaving 10 bases unmatched. This CDR3 has 16 amino acids. CDR3 residues: CASRGIPGQGYNEQFF. The CDR3 nucleotides read TGTGCCAGCAGAGGAATACCGGGACAGGGATACAATGAGCAGTTCTTC. The complete variable domain, with remaining parts taken from reference TRBV11-2 and TRBJ2-1, reads EAGVAQSPRYKIIEKRQSVAFWCNPISGHATLYWYQQILGQGPKLLIQFQNNGVVDDSQLPKDRFSAERLKGVDSTLKIQPAKLEDSAVYLCASRGIPGQGYNEQFFGPGTRLTVL.

The chain employs TRBV27 and TRBJ2-5; the match to TRBD2 covers 7 bases. The length of the CDR3 is 16 residues. CDR1 is MNHEY and CDR2 is SMNVEV in the germline V gene (reference sequence). The V segment lost 2 bases and the J segment 5 bases; nucleotides outside the gene matches: 11. The CDR3 loop reads CASSLDSSGGRETQYF. Written as DNA, the CDR3 is TGTGCCAGCAGTTTAGACTCCTCGGGGGGACGGGAGACCCAGTACTTC.

This clone has more than one count but fewer than ten. The chain joins TRBV4-2 to TRBJ1-1; 12 nucleotides line up with TRBD1. The junction had 7 bases not matched to a gene; V was cut back by 0 bases and J by 2 bases. Looked up from germline, CDR1 is LGHNA and CDR2 is YNFKEQ. The CDR3 is 18 residues long. CDR3 in amino acids: CASSQDGTGGAGNTEAFF. DNA of the CDR3: TGTGCCAGCAGCCAAGACGGGACAGGGGGCGCCGGAAACACTGAAGCTTTCTTT.

This clone was recorded once. CDR3 sequence: CASSLGATYEQYF. The CDR3 DNA reads TGTGCCAGCAGCTTAGGGGCAACCTACGAGCAGTACTTC. This rearrangement joins TRBV13 to TRBJ2-7; D not resolved. The CDR3 contains 13 residues. Germline CDR1 is PRHDT and CDR2 is FYEKMQ (reference sequence). V was shortened by 0 bases and J by 2 bases, with 5 bases between the two germline ends.

This chain connects TRBV5-6 to TRBJ2-3; D might be TRBD2 (6 bases). The CDR3 consists of 15 residues. Trimming shortened V by 2 bases and J by 1 base, and 11 bases separated the two germline ends. CDR1 and CDR2 (germline): SGHDT, YYEEEE. CDR3 loop: CASSFMSGGTDTQYF. Here the CDR3 DNA reads TGTGCCAGCAGCTTTATGTCGGGGGGCACAGATACGCAGTATTTT.

This clone was detected only once. The chain has TRBV27 and TRBJ1-1; weak D call: TRBD1 (6 bases). Deletions cut 4 bases from V and 4 bases from J, with 13 bases between. This CDR3 has 14 residues. Germline assignment: CDR1 MNHEY and CDR2 SMNVEV (reference sequence). The CDR3 DNA reads TGTGCCAGCAGTTCAAGTACAGGGATCACTGAAGCTTTCTTT. It specifies CASSSSTGITEAFF.

This chain links TRBV11-3 with TRBJ1-1; D is perhaps TRBD1 (5 bases). The CDR3 extends over 15 amino acids. V shed 0 bases and J shed 6 bases, with 14 bases lying between them. CDR1 is SGHNT and CDR2 is YENEEA in the germline V gene. The CDR3 protein is CASSLDQGMRPEAFF. The CDR3 DNA reads as TGTGCCAGCAGCTTAGATCAGGGTATGCGGCCTGAAGCTTTCTTT.

V usage is TRBV15 and J usage is TRBJ1-2; TRBD1 matches 12 bases. With 2 bases clipped from V and 0 bases from J, the junction kept 10 bases outside the gene matches. Germline CDR1 is LNHNV and CDR2 is YYDKDF (reference sequence). CDR3 length: 19 residues. The CDR3 reads CATSRYGTGGFSANYGYTF. CDR3 in DNA: TGTGCCACCAGCAGATATGGGACAGGGGGCTTTTCAGCTAACTATGGCTACACCTTC.

This clone was seen a handful of times. The chain couples TRBV5-6 to TRBJ2-4; 8 nucleotides match TRBD2. Germline-derived CDR1 and CDR2 are SGHDT and YYEEEE. The V gene end was trimmed by 0 bases and the J gene end by 8 bases; junction bases not matched to a gene: 7. The CDR3 loop spans 15 amino acids. The CDR3 nucleotides are TGTGCCAGCAGCTTGGCCGGGAGGGCCGGAGACATTCAGTACTTC. Translating it yields CASSLAGRAGDIQYF.

This clone was counted once. DNA of the CDR3: TGTGCCACCGGGACAGTTCCCACAGATACGCAGTATTTT. Protein: CATGTVPTDTQYF. The chain has TRBV19 and TRBJ2-3; 7 nucleotides match TRBD1. V shed 10 bases, J shed 2 bases, and the junction held 6 bases outside the gene matches. This CDR3 has 13 amino acids. Germline V CDR1 and CDR2: LNHDA, SQIVND (reference sequence).

The gene calls are TRBV10-3 and TRBJ1-1, with a possible D match to TRBD1 (6 bases). Trimming shortened V by 7 bases and J by 4 bases, and 16 bases separated the two germline ends. The CDR3 is 14 amino acids. Germline values: CDR1 ENHRY, CDR2 SYGVKD. CDR3 sequence reads: CAINLQGSGTEAFF. CDR3 nucleotide sequence: TGTGCCATCAACCTCCAGGGGTCGGGCACTGAAGCTTTCTTT.

The chain is built from TRBV5-4 and TRBJ2-7; D gene unclear. V was clipped by 7 bases and J by 2 bases, with 13 bases between them. The germline CDR1 and CDR2 sequences are SGHNT and YYREEE (reference sequence). The CDR3 is made up of 13 amino acids. The chain's CDR3 is CASRNSPTYEQYF. The CDR3 bases are TGTGCCAGCCGAAACAGCCCTACCTACGAGCAGTACTTC.

The chain links TRBV11-3 to TRBJ2-7, with D perhaps TRBD1 (5 bases). Trimming cost V 0 bases and J 1 base, with 10 bases left between them. The germline gives CDR1 SGHNT, CDR2 YENEEA. The CDR3 has 15 amino acids. In DNA, the CDR3 is TGTGCCAGCAGCTTAGATATGACAGATTCCTACGAGCAGTACTTC. Amino acids: CASSLDMTDSYEQYF.

The V gene is TRBV18, the J gene TRBJ2-1; TRBD2 aligns across 13 bases. CDR3 size: 14 residues. V dropped 8 bases and J dropped 6; count of bases not matched to a gene: 4. Germline CDR1 reads KGHSH; CDR2 reads LQKENI. The CDR3 protein is CASTGLAGANEQFF. CDR3 nucleotides: TGTGCCAGCACCGGACTAGCGGGGGCCAATGAGCAGTTCTTC.

The chain couples TRBV6-4 to TRBJ1-1; perhaps TRBD1 as D (6 bases). The length of the CDR3 is 15 residues. V lost 5 bases and J 6 bases, leaving 19 bases between the germline ends. The germline V gene encodes CDR1 MRHNA and CDR2 SNTAGT. Here the CDR3 DNA reads TGTGCCAGCAGTAAAACCGTGGCAGGGGAATCTGAAGCTTTCTTT. Its protein product is CASSKTVAGESEAFF.

The sample holds one count of this clone. The CDR3 sequence: CASSEDAGGAGGYTF. CDR3 DNA sequence: TGTGCCAGCTCCGAGGACGCAGGGGGCGCGGGCGGCTACACCTTC. V usage is TRBV18 and J usage is TRBJ1-2; 8 bases fit TRBD1. The CDR3 loop spans 15 amino acids. Germline-derived CDR1 and CDR2 are KGHSH and LQKENI. V lost 6 bases to trimming and J lost 8 bases; unmatched junction nucleotides: 14.

The chain employs TRBV18 and TRBJ2-1; weak D call: TRBD1 (6 bases). CDR3 length equals 14 residues. Trimming stripped 4 bases from V and 7 bases from J, with 14 bases between. Germline V gives CDR1 KGHSH, CDR2 LQKENI. The CDR3 sequence: CASSLWGQGNEQFF. CDR3 nucleotides: TGTGCCAGCTCACTTTGGGGGCAGGGTAATGAGCAGTTCTTC.

V is TRBV6-1 and J is TRBJ1-5, with TRBD1 matching 9 bases. Germline V CDR1 and CDR2: MNHNS, SASEGT. CDR3 length: 14 amino acids. After removal of 7 bases from V and 9 bases from J, the junction contained 10 bases not matched to a gene. CDR3 amino acids: CASTKGQGVRPQHF. DNA for the CDR3: TGTGCCAGCACTAAGGGACAGGGAGTTCGGCCCCAGCATTTT.

The genes are TRBV9 and TRBJ2-7; the D is unclear. V dropped 0 bases and J dropped 0 bases, with 7 bases sitting between them. Germline V lookup: CDR1 SGDLS, CDR2 YYNGEE. This CDR3 has 14 residues. CDR3 region: CASSVDRVSYEQYF. CDR3 nucleotides: TGTGCCAGCAGCGTAGACCGGGTCTCCTACGAGCAGTACTTC.

The rearrangement uses TRBV11-2 and TRBJ2-5; 13 bases map to TRBD2. CDR1 is SGHAT and CDR2 is FQNNGV in the germline V gene. V was clipped by 4 bases and J by 1 base; unmatched bases: 3. The CDR3 is made up of 16 amino acids. The CDR3 sequence is CASSSRTSGGQETQYF. CDR3 nucleotide sequence: TGTGCCAGCAGCTCCAGGACTAGCGGGGGCCAAGAGACCCAGTACTTC. The complete variable domain, with remaining parts taken from reference TRBV11-2 and TRBJ2-5, reads EAGVAQSPRYKIIEKRQSVAFWCNPISGHATLYWYQQILGQGPKLLIQFQNNGVVDDSQLPKDRFSAERLKGVDSTLKIQPAKLEDSAVYLCASSSRTSGGQETQYFGPGTRLLVL.

This rearrangement joins TRBV4-3 to TRBJ2-1, with TRBD2 matching 9 bases. Germline CDR1 is LGHNA and CDR2 is YSLEER. The CDR3 spans 14 residues. J gave up 1 base and V 8 bases, and 3 bases lay outside the gene matches. The CDR3 DNA is TGCGCCAGCGCGGGGGGGATTTCCTACAATGAGCAGTTCTTC. Translated: CASAGGISYNEQFF.

Points on this clone: Its ends do not fully match the called genes, so a read error is possible. V usage is TRBV7-9 and J usage is TRBJ2-7; D possibly corresponds to TRBD2 (6 bases). The CDR3 loop spans 18 amino acids. Per the germline V gene, CDR1 is SEHNR and CDR2 is FQNEAQ (reference sequence). The CDR3 spells CSSSLWGAGRSFAYEQYF. DNA of the CDR3: TGTTCCAGCAGCTTATGGGGCGCAGGGAGGTCCTTCGCCTACGAGCAGTACTTC.

This chain connects TRBV6-5 to TRBJ1-1; 7 bases map to TRBD1. Per germline, CDR1 MNHEY and CDR2 SVGAGI. The CDR3 runs 15 residues. With 6 bases clipped from V and 1 base from J, the junction kept 8 bases outside the gene matches. The CDR3 coding sequence is TGTGCCAGCAGGTTCGGGACAGCCGGGAACACTGAAGCTTTCTTT. Protein: CASRFGTAGNTEAFF.

This chain uses TRBV4-1 with TRBJ2-7; perhaps TRBD1 as D (5 bases). The CDR3 length is 18 residues. Per germline, CDR1 MGHRA and CDR2 YSYEKL. Trimming pared 1 base from V and 2 bases from J, leaving 21 bases between. CDR3 protein: CASSQVGPTESFPYEQYF. The CDR3 DNA reads TGCGCCAGCAGCCAAGTGGGGCCGACTGAGAGTTTCCCCTACGAGCAGTACTTC.